This note documents a single TCR beta chain sequence. Antigen: not known. One entry per CDR3 protein results from TCRdb running MiXCR on the RT-PCR reads. The repertoire includes about 480,000 distinct CDR3 sequences, 13% of them detected once, and around 13% sits in the top ten. V was pared by 4 bases and J by 0 bases, with 7 bases of the junction left unmatched. Per the germline V gene, CDR1 is SGHRS and CDR2 is YFSETQ. This CDR3 contains 16 residues. The data were taken from a study of response to subunit inactivated influenza vaccine. Study-level points and caveats: The authors offered the suggestion that each seasonal influenza vaccination recruits few new T cells.

This sequence was found in a man aged 45-65 years who received an inactivated influenza vaccine. The sample consisted of PBMCs from blood, taken roughly 48 days after vaccination. The chain has TRBV5-1 and TRBJ2-1; 7 bases fit TRBD2. CDR3 nucleotides: TGCGCCAGCAGCGGGGGGACTATCAGCTCCTACAATGAGCAGTTCTTC. It is translated as CASSGGTISSYNEQFF.